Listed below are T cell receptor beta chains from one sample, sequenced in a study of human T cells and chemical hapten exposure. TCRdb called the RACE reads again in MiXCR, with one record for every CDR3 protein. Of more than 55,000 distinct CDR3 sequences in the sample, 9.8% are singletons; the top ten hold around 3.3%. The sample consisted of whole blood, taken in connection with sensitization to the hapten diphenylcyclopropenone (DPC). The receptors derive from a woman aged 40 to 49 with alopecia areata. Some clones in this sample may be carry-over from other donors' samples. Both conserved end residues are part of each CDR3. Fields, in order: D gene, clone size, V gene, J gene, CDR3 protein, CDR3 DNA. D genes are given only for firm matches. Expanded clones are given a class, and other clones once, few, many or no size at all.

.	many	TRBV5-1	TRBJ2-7	CASSYGTAAYEQYF	TGCGCCAGCAGTTACGGGACTGCTGCCTACGAGCAGTACTTC
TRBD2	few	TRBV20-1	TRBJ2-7	CSARAGTSGGDSYEQYF	TGCAGTGCCCGAGCCGGGACTAGCGGGGGGGACTCCTACGAGCAGTACTTC
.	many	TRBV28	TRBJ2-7	CASSGTGLPPYEQYF	TGTGCCAGCAGTGGGACGGGACTCCCACCCTACGAGCAGTACTTC
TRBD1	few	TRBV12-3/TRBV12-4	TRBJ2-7	CASSSGQGNTYF	TGTGCCAGCAGCTCCGGACAGGGGAACACGTACTTC
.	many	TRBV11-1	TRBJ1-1	CASRRTGTAFF	TGTGCCAGCAGAAGAACAGGGACTGCTTTCTTT
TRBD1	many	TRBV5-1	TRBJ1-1	CASSRTVPGQGGNTEAFF	TGCGCCAGCAGCCGAACGGTCCCGGGACAGGGGGGGAACACTGAAGCTTTCTTT
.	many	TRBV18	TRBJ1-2	CASSRDRQANYGYTF	TGTGCCAGCTCACGGGATCGACAGGCTAACTATGGCTACACCTTC
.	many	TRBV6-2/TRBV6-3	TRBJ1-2	CASSYPLGGGYTF	TGTGCCAGCAGTTACCCACTTGGAGGTGGCTACACCTTC
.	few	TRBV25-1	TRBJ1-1	CASSGSGGWAFF	TGTGCCAGCAGTGGGAGCGGGGGGTGGGCTTTCTTT
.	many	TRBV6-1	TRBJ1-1	CASRLFGARPEAFF	TGTGCCAGCAGACTATTTGGGGCAAGACCTGAAGCTTTCTTT
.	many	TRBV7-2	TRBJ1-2	CASSSRTELPFYGYTF	TGTGCCAGCAGCTCGAGGACAGAGCTTCCCTTCTATGGCTACACCTTC
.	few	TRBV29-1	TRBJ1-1	CSVVTPRTEAFF	TGCAGCGTTGTGACCCCCAGGACTGAAGCTTTCTTT
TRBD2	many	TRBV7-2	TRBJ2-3	CASSRSGGTSTDTQYF	TGTGCCAGCAGCCGTAGCGGGGGTACTAGCACAGATACGCAGTATTTT
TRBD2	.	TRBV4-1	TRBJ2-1	CASSRSGGAIEQFF	TGCGCCAGCAGCCGTAGCGGGGGGGCTATTGAGCAGTTCTTC
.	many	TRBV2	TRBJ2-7	CASRGDQAYEQYF	TGTGCCAGCAGAGGAGACCAGGCCTACGAGCAGTACTTC
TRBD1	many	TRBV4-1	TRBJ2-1	CASSQDDRGLNNEQFF	TGCGCCAGCAGCCAAGATGACAGGGGGCTGAACAATGAGCAGTTCTTC